Listed below are T cell receptor beta chains from one sample, sequenced in a study of T-cell reconstitution after alpha-beta-depleted transplantation in children. TCRdb reprocessed the PCR reads with MiXCR, giving one entry per CDR3 protein. The sample consists of more than 500,000 distinct CDR3 sequences, about 10% of them appearing once. The sample consisted of PBMCs, mostly from graft donor cells, taken 180 days after TCRalphabeta/CD19-depleted stem cell transplant. These TCRs come from a female patient aged 2-9 years who had a stem cell transplant for aplastic anemia, so the T cells may come from the graft donor. Both conserved end residues are part of each CDR3. The order of the fields is clone size, J gene, CDR3 length, D gene, V gene, CDR3 DNA, CDR3 protein. D genes are given only for firm matches. Clone sizes are given selectively: once, few, many, or a class where the clone is expanded.

size: many; J: TRBJ2-1; length: 16; D: NA; V: TRBV6-4; DNA: TGTGCCAGCAGTGCTGTCGGCGGAAGCTCCTACAATGAGCAGTTCTTC; CDR3: CASSAVGGSSYNEQFF
size: few; J: TRBJ2-1; length: 17; D: NA; V: TRBV4-3; DNA: TGCGCCAGCAGCCCCGCGTATAGCGCGAGCTCCTACAATGAGCAGTTCTTC; CDR3: CASSPAYSASSYNEQFF
size: NA; J: TRBJ2-2; length: 19; D: NA; V: TRBV4-2; DNA: TGTGCCAGCAGCCAAGTCTTGTTTGGGTGGGAGGGGGCAACCGGGGAGCTGTTTTTT; CDR3: CASSQVLFGWEGATGELFF
size: few; J: TRBJ1-2; length: 14; D: NA; V: TRBV7-9; DNA: TGTGCCAGCAGCTCGTGGGACGGCATCTATGGCTACACCTTC; CDR3: CASSSWDGIYGYTF
size: few; J: TRBJ2-1; length: 16; D: NA; V: TRBV7-2; DNA: TGTGCCAGCAGCCATACCCCAGTTAGCTCCTACAATGAGCAGTTCTTC; CDR3: CASSHTPVSSYNEQFF
size: few; J: TRBJ2-3; length: 16; D: TRBD2; V: TRBV20-1; DNA: TGCAGTGCTCGGGGGGTACTCAGCCACCGAGGAGATACGCAGTATTTT; CDR3: CSARGVLSHRGDTQYF
size: few; J: TRBJ1-2; length: 15; D: TRBD1; V: TRBV15; DNA: TGTGCCACCAGCAGAGGCCGGGACAGGGGGCTCGGCTACACCTTC; CDR3: CATSRGRDRGLGYTF
size: few; J: TRBJ2-2; length: 13; D: TRBD1; V: TRBV30; DNA: TGTGCCTTAGGGACAGGGAGCACCGGGGAGCTGTTTTTT; CDR3: CALGTGSTGELFF
size: many; J: TRBJ2-7; length: 13; D: NA; V: TRBV29-1; DNA: TGCAGCGTTGAGTCTCCCGGGGTCTACGAGCAGTACTTC; CDR3: CSVESPGVYEQYF
size: few; J: TRBJ1-3; length: 19; D: TRBD1; V: TRBV20-1; DNA: TGCAGTGCTAGACAAACAGGGGGCGCTGGGTATTTTTCTGGAAACACCATATATTTT; CDR3: CSARQTGGAGYFSGNTIYF
size: NA; J: TRBJ2-2; length: 13; D: TRBD1; V: TRBV6-2/TRBV6-3; DNA: TGTGCCAGCAGGGGACAGTACACCGGGGAGCTGTTTTTT; CDR3: CASRGQYTGELFF
size: few; J: TRBJ2-1; length: 15; D: NA; V: TRBV6-2/TRBV6-3; DNA: TGTGCCAGTGGGCTAGCCCTTCCCCCCTACAATGAGCAGTTCTTC; CDR3: CASGLALPPYNEQFF
size: many; J: TRBJ2-3; length: 16; D: TRBD2; V: TRBV4-1; DNA: TGCGCCAGCAGCCAAGATCTAGCGGGAAAGGGAGATACGCAGTATTTT; CDR3: CASSQDLAGKGDTQYF
size: many; J: TRBJ2-1; length: 16; D: TRBD2; V: TRBV29-1; DNA: TGCAGCGTTGAAGACCCGCCTAGCGGCTCCTACAATGAGCAGTTCTTC; CDR3: CSVEDPPSGSYNEQFF
size: few; J: TRBJ2-3; length: 16; D: TRBD2; V: TRBV4-3; DNA: TGCGCCAGCAGCCAAGTTCGCGGGAGGGGACCCGGTACGCAGTATTTT; CDR3: CASSQVRGRGPGTQYF
size: many; J: TRBJ1-2; length: 14; D: NA; V: TRBV5-1; DNA: TGCGCCAGCAGCTTGTCGGGTCTCATGTATGGCTACACCTTC; CDR3: CASSLSGLMYGYTF
size: few; J: TRBJ2-7; length: 13; D: NA; V: TRBV27; DNA: TGTGCCAGCAGTTTCGCCGCCTCCTACGAGCAGTACTTC; CDR3: CASSFAASYEQYF
size: NA; J: TRBJ1-4; length: 15; D: NA; V: TRBV9; DNA: TGTGCCAGCAGCGTAATGGGGGGGGCGAATGAAAAACTGTTTTTT; CDR3: CASSVMGGANEKLFF
size: few; J: TRBJ2-3; length: 13; D: NA; V: TRBV11-2; DNA: TGTGCCAGCAGCTTGGTGGGAGTCGATACGCAGTATTTT; CDR3: CASSLVGVDTQYF
size: NA; J: TRBJ2-3; length: 15; D: NA; V: TRBV7-9; DNA: TGTGCCAGCAGCCCTGGACAGGGAGGGACAGATACGCAGTATTTT; CDR3: CASSPGQGGTDTQYF
size: NA; J: TRBJ2-4; length: 16; D: TRBD1; V: TRBV7-9; DNA: TGTGCCAGCAGGTCGGGGACAGCCGAGTTCAAAAACATTCAGTACTTC; CDR3: CASRSGTAEFKNIQYF
size: NA; J: TRBJ2-4; length: 19; D: TRBD1; V: TRBV28; DNA: TGTGCCAGCAGTTCTAGTCGGGGGTCGCAGGGGGCGGTTAGAATCATTCAGTACTTC; CDR3: CASSSSRGSQGAVRIIQYF
size: NA; J: TRBJ1-1; length: 15; D: NA; V: TRBV27; DNA: TGTGCCAGCAGCCAAGTTTTGATGGGACTCGGTGAAGCTTTCTTT; CDR3: CASSQVLMGLGEAFF
size: NA; J: TRBJ1-2; length: 11; D: NA; V: TRBV7-9; DNA: TGTGCCACCACGAATACCTATGGCTACACCTTC; CDR3: CATTNTYGYTF
size: few; J: TRBJ2-1; length: 14; D: TRBD2; V: TRBV7-8; DNA: TGTGCCAGCAACGGGAGGGGCTCCTACAATGAGCAGTTCTTC; CDR3: CASNGRGSYNEQFF
size: few; J: TRBJ2-5; length: 15; D: NA; V: TRBV5-1; DNA: TGCGCCAGCAGCTTGGTGACTGGGGCGGGGGAGACCCAGTACTTC; CDR3: CASSLVTGAGETQYF
size: NA; J: TRBJ1-6; length: 15; D: NA; V: TRBV20-1; DNA: TGCAGTGTTAGAGGGGTCAGCTCCTATAATTCACCCCTCCACTTT; CDR3: CSVRGVSSYNSPLHF